This T cell receptor beta chain was sequenced during a study of OX40 agonist ivuxolimab in advanced cancers. Some clones are missing from TCRdb's copy, which holds only in-frame ones; the method was immunoSEQ multiplex PCR. Of about 99,000 clones in the sample, 94% were seen once. In its sample, this clone was seen once. Germline lookup yields CDR1 MDHEN and CDR2 SYDVKM. The CDR3 loop spans 14 amino acids. Trimming left V 3 bases short and J 4 bases short, with 12 bases between. This sample comprised CD4+ or CD8+ T cells sorted from blood, obtained in a trial of the OX40 agonist ivuxolimab. The TCR originated in an adult with an advanced solid tumor such as melanoma, head and neck, liver or kidney cancer. The chain is built from TRBV28 and TRBJ1-1; TRBD1 might be the D (5 bases). The CDR3 region is CASSLQGWSTEAFF. The CDR3 coding sequence is TGTGCCAGCAGTTTGCAGGGTTGGAGCACTGAAGCTTTCTTT.